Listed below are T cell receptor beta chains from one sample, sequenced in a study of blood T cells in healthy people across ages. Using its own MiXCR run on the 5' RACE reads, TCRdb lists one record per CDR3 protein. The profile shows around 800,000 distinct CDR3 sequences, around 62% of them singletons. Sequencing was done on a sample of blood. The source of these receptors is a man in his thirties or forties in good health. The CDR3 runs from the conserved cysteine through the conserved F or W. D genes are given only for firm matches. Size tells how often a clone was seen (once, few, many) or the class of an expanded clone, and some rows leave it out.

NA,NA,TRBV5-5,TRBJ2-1,CASSLAGPHNEQFF,TGTGCCAGCAGCTTGGCGGGGCCCCACAATGAGCAGTTCTTC
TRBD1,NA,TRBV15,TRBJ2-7,CATSREQGAYEQYF,TGTGCCACCAGCAGAGAACAGGGGGCCTACGAGCAGTACTTC
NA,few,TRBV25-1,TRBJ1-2,CASRLREGGYTF,TGTGCCAGCAGGCTAAGGGAAGGAGGCTACACCTTC
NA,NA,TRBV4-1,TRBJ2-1,CANSHLYTSAEQFF,TGCGCCAACAGCCACCTTTATACAAGCGCTGAGCAGTTCTTC
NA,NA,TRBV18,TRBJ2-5,CASSPPGRFQETQYF,TGTGCCAGCTCACCACCGGGCAGGTTCCAAGAGACCCAGTACTTC
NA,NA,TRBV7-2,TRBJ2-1,CASSSHRDTQGGLVNNEQFF,TGTGCCAGCAGCTCCCACCGGGACACCCAAGGAGGACTAGTAAACAATGAGCAGTTCTTC
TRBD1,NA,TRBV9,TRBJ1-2,CASSVDGQGAFGYTF,TGTGCCAGCAGCGTAGACGGGCAGGGGGCGTTTGGCTACACCTTC
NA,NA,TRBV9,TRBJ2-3,CASSPPSGGTDTQYF,TGTGCCAGCAGCCCCCCCTCAGGGGGCACAGATACGCAGTATTTT
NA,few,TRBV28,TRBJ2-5,CASSLLSGTGKTQYF,TGTGCCAGCAGTTTGCTCTCGGGGACCGGGAAGACCCAGTACTTC
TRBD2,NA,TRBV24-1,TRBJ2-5,CATSDFGGSQETQYF,TGTGCCACCAGTGATTTCGGGGGGAGCCAAGAGACCCAGTACTTC
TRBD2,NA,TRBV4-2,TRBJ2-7,CASSPRGGAGYEQYF,TGTGCCAGCAGCCCCCGGGGGGGGGCGGGCTACGAGCAGTACTTC
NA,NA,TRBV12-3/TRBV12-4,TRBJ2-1,CASREGTPNEQFF,TGTGCCAGCAGGGAAGGGACTCCTAATGAGCAGTTCTTC
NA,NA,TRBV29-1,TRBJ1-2,CSVIQVRDPASHTF,TGCAGCGTAATCCAAGTGCGGGACCCTGCGTCGCACACCTTC
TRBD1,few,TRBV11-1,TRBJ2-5,CASSSPGQGVETQYF,TGTGCCAGCAGCTCCCCGGGACAGGGGGTAGAGACCCAGTACTTC
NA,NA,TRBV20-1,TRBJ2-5,CSARWRSQETQYF,TGCAGTGCTAGGTGGAGATCTCAAGAGACCCAGTACTTC
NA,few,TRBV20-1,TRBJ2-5,CSARGFRGTEETQYF,TGCAGTGCTAGAGGGTTCCGGGGGACGGAAGAGACCCAGTACTTC
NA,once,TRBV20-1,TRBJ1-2,CSARDPKVYGYTF,TGCAGTGCTAGAGACCCCAAGGTCTATGGCTACACCTTC
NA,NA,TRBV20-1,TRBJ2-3,CSAPRERDTQYF,TGCAGTGCCCCCCGCGAACGGGATACGCAGTATTTT
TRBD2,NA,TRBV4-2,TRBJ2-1,CASSQGDQRGFYEQFF,TGTGCCAGCAGCCAAGGTGACCAGCGGGGGTTTTATGAGCAGTTCTTC
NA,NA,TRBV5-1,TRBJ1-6,CASIGRGSPLHF,TGCGCCAGCATTGGCCGAGGGTCACCCCTCCACTTT
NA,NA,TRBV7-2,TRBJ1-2,CASSWRLPGNYGYTF,TGTGCCAGCAGCTGGAGACTCCCAGGGAACTATGGCTACACCTTC
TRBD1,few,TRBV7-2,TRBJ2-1,CASSSQGGKGAYNEQFF,TGTGCCAGCAGCTCCCAAGGGGGCAAAGGGGCCTACAATGAGCAGTTCTTC
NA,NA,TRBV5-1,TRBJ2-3,CASSTEYLRADTQYF,TGCGCCAGCAGCACTGAATACCTGAGAGCAGATACGCAGTATTTT
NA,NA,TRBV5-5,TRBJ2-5,CASSPLSGIQETQYF,TGTGCCAGCAGCCCTCTTTCAGGGATTCAAGAGACCCAGTACTTC
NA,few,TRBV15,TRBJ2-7,CATSPGGPYEQYF,TGTGCCACTAGCCCAGGAGGGCCCTACGAGCAGTACTTC
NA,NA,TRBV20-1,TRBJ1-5,CSAREGNSNQPQHF,TGCAGTGCTAGGGAGGGAAATAGCAATCAGCCCCAGCATTTT
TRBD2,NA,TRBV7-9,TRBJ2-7,CASSLANSAGGWEQYF,TGTGCCAGCAGCTTAGCAAACTCAGCGGGAGGGTGGGAGCAGTACTTC
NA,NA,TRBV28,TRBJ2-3,CASSSHDTADTQYF,TGTGCCAGCAGTTCCCACGACACGGCTGATACGCAGTATTTT
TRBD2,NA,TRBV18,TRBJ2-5,CASSPPASGDRETQYF,TGTGCCAGCTCACCACCGGCTAGCGGGGACCGAGAGACCCAGTACTTC
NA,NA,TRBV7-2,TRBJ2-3,CASSFTESWVDTQYF,TGTGCCAGCAGCTTTACAGAGTCTTGGGTAGATACGCAGTATTTT
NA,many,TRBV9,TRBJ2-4,CASSVRDTPSIQYF,TGTGCCAGCAGCGTCCGGGACACTCCCAGCATTCAGTACTTC
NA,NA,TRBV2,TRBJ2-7,CASSELTRTYEQYF,TGTGCCAGCAGCGAACTAACTAGGACCTACGAGCAGTACTTC
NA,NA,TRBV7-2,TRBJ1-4,CASSVGVDEKLFF,TGTGCCAGCAGTGTCGGGGTTGATGAAAAACTGTTTTTT
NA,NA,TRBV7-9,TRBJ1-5,CASSEGRPSSGNQPQHF,TGTGCCAGCAGCGAAGGACGGCCGTCTTCTGGCAATCAGCCCCAGCATTTT
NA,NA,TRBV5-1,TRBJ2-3,CASSSRLDRNTDTQYF,TGCGCCAGCAGCTCGCGACTCGACAGGAACACAGATACGCAGTATTTT
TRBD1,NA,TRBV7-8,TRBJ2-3,CASSPGTGVFADTQYF,TGTGCCAGCAGCCCCGGGACAGGGGTATTCGCAGATACGCAGTATTTT
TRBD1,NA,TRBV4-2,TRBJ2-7,CASSQDRGTGKHEQYF,TGTGCCAGCAGCCAAGATAGGGGGACAGGAAAACACGAGCAGTACTTC
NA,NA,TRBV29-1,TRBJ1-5,CSVSTGDSNQPQHF,TGCAGCGTATCGACAGGAGATAGCAATCAGCCCCAGCATTTT
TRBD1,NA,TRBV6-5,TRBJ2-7,CASSYRNNPGQVYEQYF,TGTGCCAGCAGTTACCGAAACAATCCGGGACAGGTCTACGAGCAGTACTTC
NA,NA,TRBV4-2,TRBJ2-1,CASSQETVNNEQFF,TGTGCCAGCAGCCAAGAAACGGTAAACAATGAGCAGTTCTTC
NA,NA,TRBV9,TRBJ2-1,CASSLGTFLSYNEQFF,TGTGCCAGCAGCCTCGGGACTTTTCTGTCCTACAATGAGCAGTTCTTC
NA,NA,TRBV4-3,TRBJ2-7,CASSHEAGTYEQYF,TGCGCCAGCAGCCATGAAGCCGGCACCTACGAGCAGTACTTC
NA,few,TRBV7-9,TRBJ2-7,CASSTAHSYEQYF,TGTGCCAGCAGCACCGCCCATTCCTACGAGCAGTACTTC
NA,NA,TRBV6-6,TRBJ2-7,CAGRFGASNEQYF,TGTGCCGGCCGGTTCGGGGCTTCCAACGAGCAGTACTTC
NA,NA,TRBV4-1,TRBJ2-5,CASSQDGLRVVRETQYF,TGCGCCAGCAGCCAAGATGGGCTGAGGGTGGTCCGAGAGACCCAGTACTTC